The rows below give T cell receptor beta chains drawn from one sample of a study of cytomegalovirus exposure and HLA in healthy donors. Assay: immunoSEQ multiplex PCR; the TCRdb copy retains only in-frame clones and omits some. The data contain some 170,000 clones, about 83% of them singletons. Sequencing was done on a sample of PBMCs. These receptors were collected from a woman in her twenties or thirties in good health and CMV-seronegative. The CDR3 runs from the conserved cysteine through the conserved F or W. The order of the fields is V gene, clone size, J gene, D gene, CDR3 protein, CDR3 DNA. A D gene is named only where the DNA matches it firmly. Clone sizes are given selectively: once, few, many, or a class where the clone is expanded.

>TRBV9|NA|TRBJ1-3|NA
CASSGRSSSGNTIYF
TGTGCCAGCAGCGGGCGGTCCAGCTCTGGAAACACCATATATTTT
>TRBV10-2|NA|TRBJ1-1|TRBD1
CAIRQGVGNTEAFF
TGCGCCATCCGACAGGGAGTGGGGAACACTGAAGCTTTCTTT
>TRBV6-1|NA|TRBJ2-3|TRBD2
CASSPRGDSTDTQYF
TGTGCCAGCAGTCCACGGGGGGATAGCACAGATACGCAGTATTTT
>TRBV7-6|NA|TRBJ2-7|NA
CASSLAVGGEQYF
TGTGCCAGCAGCTTAGCGGTAGGGGGCGAGCAGTACTTC
>TRBV11-3|NA|TRBJ2-5|NA
CASSLNPSQGTQYF
TGTGCCAGCAGCTTAAACCCGTCTCAGGGGACCCAGTACTTC
>TRBV2|NA|TRBJ1-2|TRBD1
CASSVRQGNSNYGYTF
TGTGCCAGCAGTGTCAGACAGGGGAATTCTAACTATGGCTACACCTTC
>TRBV5-6|NA|TRBJ2-7|NA
CASSLAGEQYF
TGTGCCAGCAGCCTTGCAGGGGAGCAGTACTTC
>TRBV7-2|once|TRBJ2-2|TRBD2
CASSLVAGNTGELFF
TGTGCCAGCAGCTTAGTAGCGGGGAACACCGGGGAGCTGTTTTTT
>TRBV6-1|once|TRBJ2-7|TRBD1
CASSAGQGVRHEQYF
TGTGCCAGCAGTGCTGGCCAGGGGGTTCGGCACGAGCAGTACTTC
>TRBV5-1|NA|TRBJ2-4|TRBD1
CASSQTGVKNIQYF
TGCGCCAGCAGCCAAACAGGGGTCAAAAACATTCAGTACTTC
>TRBV7-9|NA|TRBJ2-2|NA
CASSLAGGSGELFF
TGTGCCAGCAGCTTAGCGGGCGGGTCCGGGGAGCTGTTTTTT
>TRBV5-6|NA|TRBJ2-7|TRBD2
CASSSGLAGDSYEQYF
TGTGCCAGCAGCTCGGGACTAGCGGGGGACTCCTACGAGCAGTACTTC
>TRBV19|NA|TRBJ1-4|NA
CASSMGSSRKLFF
TGTGCCAGTAGTATGGGCTCCTCCCGAAAACTGTTTTTT
>TRBV18|NA|TRBJ2-3|NA
CASSPSTDTQYF
TGTGCCAGCTCACCGTCGACAGATACGCAGTATTTT
>TRBV9|NA|TRBJ1-6|NA
CASSVRGNNSPLHF
TGTGCCAGCAGCGTAAGAGGGAATAATTCACCCCTCCACTTT
>TRBV30|NA|TRBJ2-1|TRBD2
CACYYSGRGRGEQFF
TGTGCCTGCTACTATAGCGGGAGGGGACGAGGCGAGCAGTTCTTC
>TRBV7-2|NA|TRBJ1-1|NA
CASSLGPGNTEAFF
TGTGCCAGCAGCTTAGGGCCGGGAAACACTGAAGCTTTCTTT
>TRBV9|NA|TRBJ1-2|NA
CASSGDRSYTF
TGTGCCAGCAGCGGTGACAGGAGCTACACCTTC
>TRBV11-2|NA|TRBJ2-3|TRBD1
CASSLGTGGTDTQYF
TGTGCCAGCAGCTTAGGTACAGGGGGCACAGATACGCAGTATTTT
>TRBV13|NA|TRBJ2-3|NA
CASSSRGWADTQYF
TGTGCCAGCAGTTCCCGAGGGTGGGCAGATACGCAGTATTTT
>TRBV5-1|NA|TRBJ1-2|TRBD1
CASSLGQGSYGYTF
TGCGCCAGCAGCTTGGGACAGGGGAGCTATGGCTACACCTTC
>TRBV7-8|NA|TRBJ2-6|NA
CASSLAGSGHVTGANVLTF
TGTGCCAGCAGCTTAGCGGGGTCGGGACACGTAACTGGGGCCAACGTCCTGACTTTC
>TRBV19|NA|TRBJ2-7|NA
CASSPDSLRTPYEQYF
TGTGCCAGTAGCCCAGACAGTTTGAGGACCCCCTACGAGCAGTACTTC
>TRBV9|NA|TRBJ2-7|NA
CASSPAILEGSAEQYF
TGTGCCAGCAGCCCGGCCATTTTGGAGGGGTCGGCCGAGCAGTACTTC
>TRBV13|NA|TRBJ2-1|TRBD2
CASSPRLAGSYYNEQFF
TGTGCCAGCAGCCCCAGACTAGCGGGGAGCTACTACAATGAGCAGTTCTTC
>TRBV15|NA|TRBJ2-7|TRBD1
CATRLGQGAYEQYF
TGTGCCACCAGATTAGGACAGGGGGCCTACGAGCAGTACTTC
>TRBV19|once|TRBJ1-5|TRBD1
CASSIDRGSNQPQHF
TGTGCCAGTAGTATTGACAGGGGTAGCAATCAGCCCCAGCATTTT
>TRBV6-6|once|TRBJ2-1|TRBD2
CASTGPRGAHNEQFF
TGTGCCAGCACGGGCCCGCGGGGGGCTCACAATGAGCAGTTCTTC
>TRBV6-5|NA|TRBJ2-5|NA
CASNNPYQETQYF
TGTGCCAGCAACAACCCGTACCAAGAGACCCAGTACTTC
>TRBV5-8|NA|TRBJ1-4|NA
CASSLEPRDTEKLFF
TGTGCCAGCAGCTTGGAGCCACGGGACACAGAAAAACTGTTTTTT